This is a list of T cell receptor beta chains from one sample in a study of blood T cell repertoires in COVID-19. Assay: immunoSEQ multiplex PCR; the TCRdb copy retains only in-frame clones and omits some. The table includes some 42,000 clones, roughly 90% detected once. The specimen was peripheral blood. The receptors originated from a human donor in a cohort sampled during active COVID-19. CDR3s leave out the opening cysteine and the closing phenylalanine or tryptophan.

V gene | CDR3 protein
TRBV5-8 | ASRSSGSGANVLT
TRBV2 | ASSFSYEQY
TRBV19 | ASTPGMGGFYEQY
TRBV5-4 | ASTTGPDFQGD
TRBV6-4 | ASSVTTQETQY
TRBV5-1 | ASSYLAGDSYEQY
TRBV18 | ASSPRGGAHGDTQY
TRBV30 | AWSDRSEAF
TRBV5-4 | ASSWGTSASTDTQY
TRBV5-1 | ASSLDSGGGSYNEQF
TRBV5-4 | ASSLGQVNTEAF
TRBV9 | ASSVGAGGASQPQH
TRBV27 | ASSLIEDGEQF
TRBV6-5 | ASSYRRDRDTEAF
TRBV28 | ASSLVTSGVNEQF
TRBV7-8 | ASSTETGKSSYEQY
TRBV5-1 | ASTPLIFNGRAGETQY
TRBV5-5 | ASSKGLAGLAYNEQF
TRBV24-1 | ATSEMTANTGELF
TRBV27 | ASSSRSSNQPQH
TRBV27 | ASSFRVYTEAF
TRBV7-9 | ASSLSGVTDTQY
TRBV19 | ASRPGQANSNQPQH
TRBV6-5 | ASSYSRNQPQH
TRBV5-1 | ASSLRLAGQGTDTQY